The 5 T cell receptor beta chains given below trace back to one sample, sequenced in a study of Graves' ophthalmopathy and Graves' hyperthyroidism. Amplification of the TCR beta CDR3 regions used RNA transcripts (as template). HTBI-primed first-round RT-PCR preceded second-round multiplex PCR. TCRdb itself ran the multiplex PCR reads through MiXCR, one entry per CDR3 protein. This sample has 500,000 to 700,000 distinct CDR3 sequences, with about two fifths found just once. Sequenced: peripheral blood or thyroid tissue (not recorded which). Every receptor here comes from an adult man with Graves' hyperthyroidism.

This clonotype was detected ten times or more. The chain couples TRBV15 to TRBJ2-7, with D tentatively TRBD1 or TRBD2 (5 bases each). The CDR3 extends over 14 amino acids. Trimming removed 5 bases from V and 3 bases from J, with 14 bases in between. The germline V gene has CDR1 LNHNV and CDR2 YYDKDF (reference sequence). For the CDR3, the DNA is TGTGCCACCAGCGTCGGACAAACTAGCTACGAGCAGTACTTC. Translating it yields CATSVGQTSYEQYF.

This clonotype appeared a few times. The chain employs TRBV7-9 and TRBJ2-3; a weak D match, TRBD1 (6 bases). The CDR3 is 14 residues long. Per the germline V gene, CDR1 is SEHNR and CDR2 is FQNEAQ (reference sequence). Trimming removed 3 bases from V and 4 bases from J, with 11 bases in between. CDR3 DNA sequence: TGTGCCAGCAGCTTGGCCCCAGGGGCAGATACGCAGTATTTT. This gives the protein CASSLAPGADTQYF.

The chain uses TRBV7-9 and TRBJ1-4, with 9 bases that match TRBD1. CDR1 SEHNR and CDR2 FQNEAQ come from the germline V gene (reference sequence). The length of the CDR3 is 15 residues. V lost 3 bases to trimming and J lost 7 bases; unmatched junction nucleotides: 6. CDR3 protein: CASSFRDREGEKLFF. CDR3 bases: TGTGCCAGCAGCTTCCGGGACAGGGAGGGTGAAAAACTGTTTTTT.

V gene TRBV6-1 combines with J gene TRBJ2-7; D call uncertain. V was pared by 8 bases and J by 0 bases, with 14 bases between. This CDR3 spans 14 amino acids. Germline V gene lookup returns CDR1 MNHNS and CDR2 SASEGT. The CDR3 bases are TGTGCCAGCTCTTCGGCGAAGAACTCCTACGAGCAGTACTTC. This encodes CASSSAKNSYEQYF.

A remark on this clonotype: A much more abundant neighbour one base away suggests this may be a read error. The chain links TRBV19 to TRBJ1-2; a possible D gene is TRBD1 (6 bases). V gave up 9 bases and J gave up 7 bases, with 21 bases separating them. The CDR3 has 14 amino acids. In germline, CDR1 is LNHDA, CDR2 SQIVND (reference sequence). The CDR3 sequence is CARRGGPGVAGYTF. CDR3 in DNA: TGTGCCAGAAGGGGCGGACCAGGGGTGGCTGGCTACACCTTC.